These 17 T cell receptor beta chains originate from one sample sequenced in a study. TCRdb called the 5' RACE reads again in MiXCR, with one record for every CDR3 protein. The profile covers tens of thousands of distinct CDR3 sequences, with around 20% appearing a single time and approximately 4.1% taken by the ten largest. Tregs were sorted as CD4+CD25+CD127-/low cells. The specimen was Tregs sorted from blood. The receptors stem from a female donor with breast cancer.

On this clonotype: A much larger clone differs by one base, so this may be a read error. It is likely a read error, because the conserved phenylalanine at the end of the CDR3 is missing. The rearrangement uses TRBV7-9 and TRBJ1-1, with a possible D match to TRBD1 (6 bases). The V end was cut by 5 bases, the J end by 4 bases, with 11 bases between. The length of the CDR3 is 13 residues. Germline CDR1 reads SEHNR; CDR2 reads FQNEAQ (reference sequence). DNA of the CDR3: TGTGCCAGCAGCCCCCCACAGGGCACTGAAGCTTTCCTT. It is translated as CASSPPQGTEAFL.

This clonotype was observed a few times. The CDR3 region is CASSQVGTSEDIQYF. CDR3 DNA sequence: TGTGCCAGCTCACAGGTTGGGACAAGTGAAGACATTCAGTACTTC. This sequence joins TRBV18 and TRBJ2-4, with a weak D call TRBD1 (6 bases). Trimming shortened V by 4 bases and J by 8 bases, and 18 bases separated the two germline ends. The CDR3 is 15 residues long. Germline CDR1 KGHSH, CDR2 LQKENI. The variable domain in full, completed from reference TRBV18 and TRBJ2-4, reads NAGVMQNPRHLVRRRGQEARLRCSPMKGHSHVYWYRQLPEEGLKFMVYLQKENIIDESGMPKERFSAEFPKEGPSILRIQQVVRGDSAAYFCASSQVGTSEDIQYFGAGTRLSVL.

Remarks on this clonotype: A clone one base away is much larger, so this may be a read error. V is TRBV29-1 and J is TRBJ2-5, with a tentative D call TRBD1 (6 bases). Germline V gene lookup returns CDR1 SQVTM and CDR2 ANQGSEA. This CDR3 contains 15 residues. CDR3 amino acids: CSVELLGQLQEIQYF. CDR3 sequence (DNA): TGCAGCGTTGAGCTCCTTGGACAGCTTCAAGAGATCCAGTACTTC.

The chain couples TRBV4-1 to TRBJ1-3; 7 bases map to TRBD1. V shed 5 bases and J 0 bases; nucleotides not matched to a gene: 4. This CDR3 has 15 amino acids. Germline V gene data show CDR1 as MGHRA and CDR2 as YSYEKL. For the CDR3, the DNA is TGCGCCAGCAGCTGGGGACAGACCTCTGGAAACACCATATATTTT. This translates into CASSWGQTSGNTIYF.

The chain uses TRBV30 and TRBJ1-1; D gene uncertain. The V and J ends lost 5 bases and 1 base respectively, with 8 bases between them. CDR3 size: 12 residues. CDR1 is GTSNPN, CDR2 SVGIG, per germline (reference sequence). The CDR3 bases are TGTGCCTGGCTAGCCGGGAACACTGAAGCTTTCTTT. This codes for CAWLAGNTEAFF.

Concerning this clonotype itself: This could be a read error, since a much larger clone is one nucleotide away. The chain recombines TRBV9 with TRBJ2-5, with 14 nucleotides matching TRBD2. The J segment lost 3 bases and the V segment lost 0 bases, leaving 4 bases of the junction unmatched. CDR1 is SGDLS, CDR2 YYNGEE, per germline. The CDR3 extends over 17 amino acids. CDR3 residues: CASSVGATSGREETQYF. The CDR3 bases are TGTGCCAGCAGCGTAGGTGCGACTAGCGGGAGGGAAGAGACCCAGTACTTC.

This clonotype was found a few times. The chain has TRBV4-1 and TRBJ1-2; 10 bases align to TRBD1. Germline assignment: CDR1 MGHRA and CDR2 YSYEKL. V shed 1 base, J shed 3 bases, and the junction held 8 bases outside the gene matches. The CDR3 spans 17 residues. CDR3 nucleotides: TGCGCCAGCAGCCAAGTCAGACAGGGGGCAGGCGACTATGGCTACACCTTC. The encoded protein is CASSQVRQGAGDYGYTF.

Comment on this clonotype: A junction end diverges from the germline sequence, so it may reflect a read error. The V call is TRBV20-1, the J call TRBJ1-5; 9 bases fit TRBD1. The CDR3 covers 12 residues. Germline CDR1 DFQATT, CDR2 SNEGSKA (reference sequence). CDR3 DNA sequence: TGCAGTGCTAGGGACAGGGGCTGGCCCCGGCATTTT. This translates into CSARDRGWPRHF.

The chain couples TRBV12-3 or TRBV12-4 to TRBJ1-5; no reliable D call. CDR3 length equals 15 residues. The V end lost 4 bases, the J end lost 2 bases, and 12 bases lay between the germline ends. DNA of the CDR3: TGTGCCAGCAGTTCCTTCCTTGATGGCAATCAGCCCCAGCATTTT. This gives the protein CASSSFLDGNQPQHF.

The V call is TRBV12-3 or TRBV12-4, the J call TRBJ2-7, with D perhaps TRBD1 (5 bases). CDR3 length equals 13 residues. V dropped 5 bases and J dropped 4 bases, with 12 bases sitting between them. DNA for the CDR3: TGTGCCAGCAGTCCGGGTAGGGGTTACGAGCAGTACTTC. It yields the protein CASSPGRGYEQYF.

This rearrangement joins TRBV5-1 to TRBJ1-1; no firm D call. Per the germline V gene, CDR1 is SGHRS and CDR2 is YFSETQ. The CDR3 spans 13 residues. The V gene lost 4 bases and the J gene lost 1 base, with 8 bases spanning the gap. DNA for the CDR3: TGCGCCAGCAGCGCCTACAGGAACACTGAAGCTTTCTTT. This codes for CASSAYRNTEAFF.

Concerning this clonotype itself: A single base separates this from a much larger clone, so it may be a read error. V gene TRBV6-5 combines with J gene TRBJ2-4, with 7 bases matching TRBD1. Germline V gene data show CDR1 as MNHEY and CDR2 as SVGAGI. Trimming cost V 0 bases and J 6 bases; bases outside gene matches: 2. The CDR3 has 14 residues. CDR3 sequence: CASSYSGTANIQYF. In DNA, the CDR3 is TGTGCCAGCAGTTACTCAGGGACAGCAAACATTCAGTACTTC.

A word on this clonotype: The junction shows a germline mismatch at one end, possibly a read error. J is TRBJ1-5 and V is TRBV20-1, with D maybe TRBD1 (5 bases). This CDR3 contains 14 residues. Per the germline V gene, CDR1 is DFQATT and CDR2 is SNEGSKA (reference sequence). CDR3 protein: CGASLGPTNQPQHF. The DNA of the CDR3 is TGCGGTGCTAGTTTGGGACCGACGAATCAGCCCCAGCATTTT.

This clonotype came up a few times. The CDR3 carries no conserved terminal phenylalanine or tryptophan, so it likely arises from a read error. The rearrangement links TRBV5-5 to TRBJ2-1; 10 nucleotides agree with TRBD2. The CDR3 totals 18 residues. The V gene's germline CDR1 is SGHKS and CDR2 YYEKEE (reference sequence). J was trimmed by 0 bases and V by 4 bases; bases with no gene match: 10. The CDR3, as DNA: TGTGCCAGCAGCCGTCTAGCGGGAGTAGCCGGCTCCTACAATGAGCAGTTCCTC. This encodes CASSRLAGVAGSYNEQFL.

This clonotype has just a few counts. The chain links TRBV7-9 to TRBJ1-1; TRBD1 is a possible D gene (5 bases). V lost 5 bases and J 1 base, leaving 17 bases between the germline ends. The CDR3 length is 16 residues. The germline V gene has CDR1 SEHNR and CDR2 FQNEAQ (reference sequence). The CDR3 DNA reads TGTGCCAGCAGCCGAGGCTACCGGGACGGGAACACTGAAGCTTTCTTT. Its translation: CASSRGYRDGNTEAFF.

This clonotype has at least ten counts. The chain links TRBV6-5 to TRBJ2-7; TRBD2 aligns across 9 bases. The CDR3 sequence is 16 residues long. Trimming removed 0 bases from V and 3 bases from J; junction bases left unmatched: 6. Per germline, CDR1 MNHEY and CDR2 SVGAGI. This chain's CDR3 is CASSYSLLAGIYEQYF. As DNA, the CDR3 is TGTGCCAGCAGTTACTCGTTGCTAGCGGGAATCTACGAGCAGTACTTC.

This clonotype was counted at least ten times. The chain couples TRBV6-5 to TRBJ2-7; D ambiguous. The CDR3 loop spans 12 amino acids. Trimming left V 6 bases short and J 5 bases short, with 11 bases between. Per germline, CDR1 MNHEY and CDR2 SVGAGI. CDR3 DNA sequence: TGTGCCAGCAGCGATACCTCGGACGAGCAGTACTTC. Its translation is CASSDTSDEQYF.